This T cell receptor beta chain was documented in a study of T cells in tuberculosis. Study results and limitations: Selection depended on which cryopreserved specimens were available.

Documented time point: new active TB diagnosis, blood taken before or within 7 days of starting treatment. The CDR3 loop spans 16 amino acids. With V trimmed by 0 bases and J by 5 bases, 3 bases remained unmatched. CDR1 is SGHRS and CDR2 is YFSETQ in the germline V gene. Concerning this clone: The antigen is not known.

The assay was immunoSEQ multiplex PCR, and TCRdb's table has in-frame clones only and misses some. The repertoire includes 29,000 or so clones, approximately 90% of them detected once, and 6.8% sits in the top ten. This receptor was obtained from an adult with tuberculosis. The rearrangement links TRBV5-1 to TRBJ2-1, with 12 nucleotides matching TRBD2. Sequenced here: PBMCs, sampled at tuberculosis diagnosis. CDR3 coding DNA: TGCGCCAGCAGCTTGGAACTAGCGGGGGGTCACAATGAGCAGTTCTTC. Encoded protein: CASSLELAGGHNEQFF.